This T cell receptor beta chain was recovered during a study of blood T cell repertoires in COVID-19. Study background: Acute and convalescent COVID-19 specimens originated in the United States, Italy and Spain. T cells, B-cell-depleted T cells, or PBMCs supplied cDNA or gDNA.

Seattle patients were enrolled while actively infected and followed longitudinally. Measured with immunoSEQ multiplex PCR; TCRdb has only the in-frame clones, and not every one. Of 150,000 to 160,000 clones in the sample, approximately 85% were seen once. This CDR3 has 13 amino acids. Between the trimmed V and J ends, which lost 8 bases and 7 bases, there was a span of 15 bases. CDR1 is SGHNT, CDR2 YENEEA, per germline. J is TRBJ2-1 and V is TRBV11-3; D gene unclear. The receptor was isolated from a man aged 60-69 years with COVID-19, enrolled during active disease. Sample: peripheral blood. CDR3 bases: TGTGCCAGCGCCCACCCTCTCGGGAATGAGCAGTTCTTC. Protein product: CASAHPLGNEQFF.